The T cell receptor (beta chain) under discussion was sequenced for a study of radiation and T cells in renal cell carcinoma. Study-level background: Nephrectomy followed 15 Gy stereotactic body radiation by 4 weeks.

V was pared by 5 bases and J by 2 bases, with 10 bases between. The germline gives CDR1 SGHVS, CDR2 FNYEAQ. The CDR3 runs to 15 residues. Only in-frame clones appear in the TCRdb table, and some are missing; sequencing was by immunoSEQ multiplex PCR. The sample contains roughly 75,000 clones, roughly 82% of which appear only once. Time point described: blood 2 weeks post-SBRT. Treatment here: 15 Gy SBRT to primary tumor, nephrectomy 4 weeks later. Blood was sampled at baseline, 2 weeks and 4 weeks after SBRT. This renal cell carcinoma was of the clear cell type. V and J are TRBV7-6 and TRBJ2-6, with a possible D match to TRBD2 (7 bases). The sequence derives from a man aged 55-75 years with renal cell carcinoma. The sample was blood, taken from a patient whose treatment included radiotherapy and nephrectomy. CDR3 protein: CASSRGGAGANVLTF. In DNA, the CDR3 is TGTGCCAGCAGCCGAGGGGGGGCTGGGGCCAACGTCCTGACTTTC.